These T cell receptor beta chains were read from a single sample in a study of a mutant IDH1 vaccine in newly diagnosed glioma. These receptors' targets are unknown. Here immunoSEQ multiplex PCR was the method, and the copy in TCRdb shows in-frame clones only, minus some. The sample yields 50,000 to 75,000 clones, 80% seen once. Sequenced here: PBMCs, sampled from a glioma patient whose treatment included an IDH1 peptide vaccine. These receptor sequences come from a man in his forties or fifties with glioma. The CDR3 runs from the conserved cysteine through the conserved F or W. The order of the fields is J gene, D gene, V gene, clone size, CDR3 protein, CDR3 DNA. A D gene is named only where the DNA matches it firmly. The listing skips clone size in some rows; elsewhere it reads once, few, many or a size class.

>TRBJ1-5|TRBD1|TRBV30|once
CAWSPRPSLRTGYDQPQHF
TGTGCCTGGAGTCCCCGGCCATCTCTCCGGACAGGGTATGATCAGCCCCAGCATTTT
>TRBJ2-1|TRBD1|TRBV19|.
CASSGTGGLNEQFF
TGTGCCAGTAGTGGGACAGGGGGCCTCAATGAGCAGTTCTTC
>TRBJ1-2|TRBD1|TRBV2|.
CASTGTGGANGYTF
TGTGCCAGCACCGGGACAGGGGGGGCTAATGGCTACACCTTC
>TRBJ2-5|TRBD1|TRBV7-2|.
CASSLRTGAETQYF
TGTGCCAGCAGTCTCCGGACAGGGGCGGAGACCCAGTACTTC
>TRBJ1-2|TRBD1|TRBV28|.
CASSFPGTAYGYTF
TGTGCCAGCAGTTTTCCCGGGACAGCCTATGGCTACACCTTC
>TRBJ2-7|.|TRBV11-2|.
CASSLDGSYEQYF
TGTGCCAGCAGCTTAGACGGCAGCTACGAGCAGTACTTC
>TRBJ2-6|.|TRBV6-1|.
CASSEADGSGANVLTF
TGTGCCAGCAGTGAAGCGGACGGGTCTGGGGCCAACGTCCTGACTTTC
>TRBJ2-7|.|TRBV7-2|.
CASSWDGSYEQYF
TGTGCCAGCAGTTGGGACGGTTCCTACGAGCAGTACTTC
>TRBJ2-7|.|TRBV28|once
CASKAAPSSYEQYF
TGTGCCAGCAAAGCAGCCCCGAGCTCCTACGAGCAGTACTTC
>TRBJ1-1|.|TRBV9|.
CASSVAQIGAFF
TGTGCCAGCAGCGTAGCCCAGATTGGAGCTTTCTTT
>TRBJ1-1|.|TRBV19|.
CASSMAGTNTEAFF
TGTGCCAGTAGTATGGCAGGGACGAACACTGAAGCTTTCTTT
>TRBJ1-2|.|TRBV25-1|.
CASSGPQSVEGAYGYTF
TGTGCCAGCAGTGGACCTCAATCGGTAGAAGGGGCCTATGGCTACACCTTC
>TRBJ2-2|TRBD2|TRBV6-1|.
CASSVGTRELFF
TGTGCCAGCAGTGTGGGGACTAGGGAGCTGTTTTTT
>TRBJ1-5|.|TRBV27|.
CASSIFSDGGRGQPQHF
TGTGCCAGCAGTATCTTTTCGGACGGGGGCCGGGGACAGCCCCAGCATTTT
>TRBJ1-6|.|TRBV28|.
CASSFKSPLHF
TGTGCCAGCAGTTTTAAGTCACCCCTCCACTTT
>TRBJ1-2|TRBD1|TRBV29-1|.
CSVEGQGAGGYTF
TGCAGCGTTGAAGGACAGGGGGCTGGTGGCTACACCTTC
>TRBJ2-5|TRBD1|TRBV4-1|.
CASSQDNFRGQETQYF
TGCGCCAGCAGCCAAGATAATTTCAGGGGGCAAGAGACCCAGTACTTC
>TRBJ2-7|.|TRBV2|.
CASSAGQLAYEQYF
TGTGCCAGCAGCGCGGGACAGCTTGCCTACGAGCAGTACTTC
>TRBJ1-1|.|TRBV2|.
CASSEPENTEAFF
TGTGCCAGCAGTGAACCCGAGAACACTGAAGCTTTCTTT
>TRBJ2-7|.|TRBV14|.
CASSPLGHDYEQYF
TGTGCCAGCAGCCCTTTGGGACATGACTACGAGCAGTACTTC
>TRBJ2-7|.|TRBV2|.
CATAGSYEQYF
TGTGCCACCGCTGGCTCCTACGAGCAGTACTTC
>TRBJ1-1|.|TRBV2|once
CASSEAGNPEAFF
TGTGCCAGCAGTGAAGCGGGGAACCCTGAAGCTTTCTTT
>TRBJ2-2|.|TRBV10-2|.
CASSELAEGGTGELFF
TGCGCCAGCAGTGAGCTGGCGGAAGGGGGCACCGGGGAGCTGTTTTTT
>TRBJ1-2|.|TRBV7-8|.
CASSLASEQARVNYGYTF
TGTGCCAGCAGCTTAGCATCGGAACAGGCTAGGGTTAACTATGGCTACACCTTC
>TRBJ2-2|.|TRBV11-2|once
CASSSPSTGELFF
TGTGCCAGCAGCTCCCCCAGTACCGGGGAGCTGTTTTTT
>TRBJ2-7|TRBD1|TRBV5-1|.
CASRSTPGQGAHEQYF
TGCGCCAGCAGATCCACCCCCGGACAGGGGGCCCACGAGCAGTACTTC
>TRBJ2-5|.|TRBV27|.
CASSLGLKEETQYF
TGTGCCAGCAGTTTAGGATTGAAGGAAGAGACCCAGTACTTC
>TRBJ1-2|.|TRBV7-8|.
CASSSMPEESYGYTF
TGTGCCAGCAGCTCAATGCCGGAGGAGAGCTATGGCTACACCTTC
>TRBJ2-5|.|TRBV15|.
CATTVSRSSRLTQYF
TGTGCCACCACCGTTTCAAGGAGCTCTCGGTTGACCCAGTACTTC
>TRBJ2-5|.|TRBV7-9|few
CASSWEETQYF
TGTGCCAGCAGCTGGGAAGAGACCCAGTACTTC
>TRBJ2-3|.|TRBV2|.
CASSVGRAGTDTQYF
TGTGCCAGCAGTGTCGGTCGGGCGGGCACAGATACGCAGTATTTT
>TRBJ2-3|TRBD2|TRBV4-1|.
CASSQDPGLAGGLGDTDTQYF
TGCGCCAGCAGCCAAGATCCGGGACTAGCGGGAGGGCTGGGAGACACAGATACGCAGTATTTT
>TRBJ1-1|.|TRBV2|few
CASNFRTTTSEAFF
TGTGCCAGCAATTTTAGAACTACAACATCTGAAGCTTTCTTT
>TRBJ1-2|.|TRBV7-9|.
CASSPREQRGYTF
TGTGCCAGCAGCCCAAGGGAACAAAGGGGCTACACCTTC
>TRBJ2-7|TRBD1|TRBV2|.
CASSERRGPFEQYF
TGTGCCAGCAGTGAGAGAAGGGGGCCGTTCGAGCAGTACTTC
>TRBJ1-2|.|TRBV7-2|.
CASSLVAGPNYGYTF
TGTGCCAGCAGCTTAGTAGCAGGGCCCAACTATGGCTACACCTTC
>TRBJ1-3|.|TRBV18|.
CASSTTTGGNTIYF
TGTGCCAGCTCAACGACGACAGGTGGAAACACCATATATTTT
>TRBJ2-4|.|TRBV5-6|once
CASSLAGGDIQYF
TGTGCCAGCAGCTTGGCCGGAGGGGACATTCAGTACTTC
>TRBJ2-7|TRBD2|TRBV7-2|.
CASSHLTSGTYEQYF
TGTGCCAGCAGCCATTTGACTAGCGGAACCTACGAGCAGTACTTC
>TRBJ2-7|TRBD1|TRBV19|.
CASKPPGQGWDEQYF
TGTGCCAGTAAACCTCCGGGACAGGGGTGGGACGAGCAGTACTTC
>TRBJ1-3|TRBD1|TRBV27|.
CASGHRGHSGNTIYF
TGTGCCAGCGGCCACAGGGGCCACTCTGGAAACACCATATATTTT
>TRBJ2-3|.|TRBV5-8|once
CASSLIRNTIADTQYF
TGTGCCAGCAGCTTGATTAGGAACACCATTGCAGATACGCAGTATTTT
>TRBJ2-3|TRBD1|TRBV6-5|.
CASSPDRMDTDTQYF
TGTGCCAGCAGCCCGGACAGGATGGACACAGATACGCAGTATTTT
>TRBJ2-1|.|TRBV5-1|.
CASSPGYEQFF
TGCGCCAGCAGCCCGGGGTATGAGCAGTTCTTC
>TRBJ1-6|.|TRBV15|.
CATSINPQDSPLHF
TGTGCCACCAGCATAAATCCTCAGGATTCACCCCTCCACTTT
>TRBJ1-4|.|TRBV2|.
CASSVSRGTNEKLFF
TGTGCCAGCAGTGTTAGTCGTGGAACTAATGAAAAACTGTTTTTT
>TRBJ1-6|TRBD1|TRBV7-2|.
CASSLAGQGQSPLHF
TGTGCCAGCAGCTTAGCAGGACAGGGACAATCACCCCTCCACTTT
>TRBJ1-4|TRBD1|TRBV5-6|few
CASSWDRGNEKLFF
TGTGCCAGCAGCTGGGACAGGGGAAATGAAAAACTGTTTTTT